This T cell receptor beta chain was captured by sequencing in a study of shared clonotypes between healthy human individuals. As for this clone: The antigen remains undetermined.

Profiled with immunoSEQ multiplex PCR; TCRdb holds only in-frame clones, not every one. The repertoire holds about 700,000 clones, approximately 74% seen once, with approximately 1.7% in the top ten. Study-wide results and limits: Naive subsets, compared against memory subsets, generally had larger estimated richness values. Non-shared clonotypes were found to have lower generation probabilities than the clonotypes that were shared by all four of the sorted-subset donors.

Germline V gene lookup returns CDR1 MNHNS and CDR2 SASEGT. The CDR3 loop spans 14 amino acids. The V gene lost 1 base and the J gene lost 0 bases, with 6 bases spanning the gap. The material sequenced was memory CD4+ T cells sorted from blood. Subset reported: CD45RA-negative fraction. The chain combines TRBV6-1 with TRBJ1-2, with D maybe TRBD1 (6 bases). The receptor was isolated from a woman between 25 and 40 years old in good health. CDR3 amino acids: CASSEGTANYGYTF. The CDR3 nucleotides are TGTGCCAGCAGTGAAGGGACAGCTAACTATGGCTACACCTTC.